A selection of T cell receptor beta chains follows, all from one sample in a study of CD8+CD57+ T cells in acquired aplastic anemia. TCRdb reprocessed the reads with MiXCR, giving one entry per CDR3 protein. The sample shows 150,000 to 200,000 distinct CDR3 sequences, over 40% of them seen only once. The sample comprised sorted CD4+, CD8+, or CD8+CD57+ T cells (not recorded which) from PBMCs. The receptors here all came from a human donor with aplastic anemia. The CDR3 runs from the conserved cysteine through the conserved F or W. A D gene is named only where the DNA matches it firmly. Size tells how often a clone was seen (once, few, many) or the class of an expanded clone, and some rows leave it out.

d_call: .
v_call: TRBV20-1
j_call: TRBJ2-3
clone_size: many
cdr3_aa: CSAAGLGGNTDTQYF
cdr3_nt: TGCAGTGCTGCCGGGCTCGGAGGGAACACAGATACGCAGTATTTT

d_call: TRBD2
v_call: TRBV6-5
j_call: TRBJ2-1
clone_size: many
cdr3_aa: CASSYLLAGGGNEQFF
cdr3_nt: TGTGCCAGCAGTTACCTGCTAGCGGGAGGGGGCAATGAGCAGTTCTTC

d_call: TRBD2
v_call: TRBV7-8
j_call: TRBJ2-7
clone_size: many
cdr3_aa: CASSLRGRAEQYF
cdr3_nt: TGTGCCAGCAGCTTGCGGGGGAGGGCTGAGCAGTACTTC

d_call: .
v_call: TRBV24-1
j_call: TRBJ1-5
clone_size: .
cdr3_aa: CATSDPAGQPQHF
cdr3_nt: TGTGCCACCAGTGACCCGGCTGGACAGCCCCAGCATTTT

d_call: TRBD1
v_call: TRBV7-9
j_call: TRBJ2-7
clone_size: .
cdr3_aa: CASSPDRAHYEQYF
cdr3_nt: TGTGCCAGCAGCCCGGACAGGGCTCACTACGAGCAGTACTTC

d_call: .
v_call: TRBV10-3
j_call: TRBJ2-3
clone_size: .
cdr3_aa: CAISELVLGGPYDTQYF
cdr3_nt: TGTGCCATCAGTGAGCTGGTTCTGGGCGGGCCCTATGATACGCAGTATTTT

d_call: TRBD2
v_call: TRBV24-1
j_call: TRBJ2-1
clone_size: .
cdr3_aa: CATSTSGLAGHEQFF
cdr3_nt: TGTGCCACCAGCACGTCTGGACTAGCGGGGCATGAGCAGTTCTTC

d_call: .
v_call: TRBV15
j_call: TRBJ1-1
clone_size: many
cdr3_aa: CATSRDRRGGGTEAFF
cdr3_nt: TGTGCCACCAGCAGAGATAGGAGGGGGGGAGGAACTGAAGCTTTCTTT

d_call: .
v_call: TRBV4-2
j_call: TRBJ1-5
clone_size: .
cdr3_aa: CASSQKMGAELRSNQPQHF
cdr3_nt: TGTGCCAGCAGCCAAAAGATGGGGGCTGAGCTGAGGAGCAATCAGCCCCAGCATTTT

d_call: TRBD1
v_call: TRBV20-1
j_call: TRBJ2-2
clone_size: many
cdr3_aa: CSATPGQANTGELFF
cdr3_nt: TGCAGTGCCACACCGGGACAGGCAAACACCGGGGAGCTGTTTTTT

d_call: .
v_call: TRBV15
j_call: TRBJ2-7
clone_size: .
cdr3_aa: CATSARLGYEQYF
cdr3_nt: TGTGCCACCAGCGCAAGGCTCGGATACGAGCAGTACTTC

d_call: .
v_call: TRBV3-1
j_call: TRBJ1-6
clone_size: many
cdr3_aa: CASRESPLHF
cdr3_nt: TGTGCCAGCAGAGAATCACCCCTCCACTTT

d_call: .
v_call: TRBV10-3
j_call: TRBJ1-2
clone_size: few
cdr3_aa: CAIGAGNDEGYTF
cdr3_nt: TGTGCCATCGGAGCAGGGAATGATGAAGGCTACACCTTC

d_call: .
v_call: TRBV7-3
j_call: TRBJ2-5
clone_size: many
cdr3_aa: CASSLNGAYMETQYF
cdr3_nt: TGTGCCAGCAGCTTAAACGGCGCCTACATGGAGACCCAGTACTTC

d_call: TRBD1
v_call: TRBV24-1
j_call: TRBJ2-1
clone_size: .
cdr3_aa: CATSAAGGQQFF
cdr3_nt: TGTGCCACCAGTGCCGCAGGGGGACAGCAGTTCTTC

d_call: TRBD1
v_call: TRBV7-2
j_call: TRBJ1-1
clone_size: .
cdr3_aa: CASSPSSPGQVNTEAFF
cdr3_nt: TGTGCCAGCAGCCCCTCCTCTCCGGGACAGGTGAACACTGAAGCTTTCTTT

d_call: .
v_call: TRBV7-7
j_call: TRBJ2-3
clone_size: many
cdr3_aa: CASSLEAGNTQYF
cdr3_nt: TGTGCCAGCAGCTTAGAAGCTGGGAATACGCAGTATTTT

d_call: .
v_call: TRBV15
j_call: TRBJ1-1
clone_size: few
cdr3_aa: CATSREWAREAFF
cdr3_nt: TGTGCCACCAGCAGAGAGTGGGCTCGAGAAGCTTTCTTT

d_call: .
v_call: TRBV5-1
j_call: TRBJ2-7
clone_size: many
cdr3_aa: CASSSIAGFGEQYF
cdr3_nt: TGCGCCAGCAGCTCGATCGCAGGGTTCGGCGAGCAGTACTTC

d_call: TRBD1
v_call: TRBV7-9
j_call: TRBJ1-4
clone_size: .
cdr3_aa: CASSPGQGALEKLFF
cdr3_nt: TGTGCCAGCAGCCCCGGACAGGGGGCTTTAGAAAAACTGTTTTTT

d_call: .
v_call: TRBV19
j_call: TRBJ2-1
clone_size: few
cdr3_aa: CAGSPSSAQLSPFF
cdr3_nt: TGTGCCGGTAGTCCTTCATCGGCTCAGTTATCTCCGTTCTTC

d_call: .
v_call: TRBV15
j_call: TRBJ2-1
clone_size: .
cdr3_aa: CATSPSVYNEQFF
cdr3_nt: TGTGCCACCAGCCCCAGCGTCTACAATGAGCAGTTCTTC

d_call: .
v_call: TRBV7-9
j_call: TRBJ1-1
clone_size: .
cdr3_aa: CASSSVAEAFF
cdr3_nt: TGTGCCAGCAGCTCGGTAGCTGAAGCTTTCTTT

d_call: .
v_call: TRBV24-1
j_call: TRBJ2-3
clone_size: few
cdr3_aa: CATSEADTQYF
cdr3_nt: TGTGCCACCAGTGAGGCAGATACGCAGTATTTT